What follows are 24 T cell receptor beta chains derived from one specimen sequenced in a study of Graves' ophthalmopathy and Graves' hyperthyroidism. The sequenced template was RNA, covering the TCR beta CDR3 region. The authors performed first-round RT-PCR with HTBI primers and then a second-round multiplex PCR. TCRdb ran MiXCR on the multiplex PCR reads and lists one entry per CDR3 protein. This table holds hundreds of thousands of distinct CDR3 sequences, about two fifths found once. The sample comprised peripheral blood. The origin of the receptors is an adult man with Graves' ophthalmopathy.

With regard to this clonotype: The junction departs from germline at one end; a sequencing error may be responsible. The V gene is TRBV11-1, the J gene TRBJ2-6; D call uncertain. This CDR3 comprises 14 residues. Germline assignment: CDR1 SGHAT and CDR2 FQDESV (reference sequence). The CDR3 nucleotides are TGTGCCAGCAGCTTATGGCTGGGGTCGAACACTGAAGCTTTC. Amino acid sequence: CASSLWLGSNTEAF.

V and J are TRBV12-3 or TRBV12-4 and TRBJ1-1; D unresolved. This CDR3 is built from 12 residues. V dropped 8 bases and J dropped 5 bases, with 12 bases sitting between them. CDR3: CASRLSLTEAFF. As DNA, the CDR3 is TGTGCCAGCCGACTGAGCCTGACTGAAGCTTTCTTT.

V and J are TRBV7-6 and TRBJ1-1; perhaps TRBD1 as D (5 bases). The germline V and J ends were trimmed by 6 bases and 0 bases, with 17 bases remaining between them. Germline-derived CDR1 and CDR2 are SGHVS and FNYEAQ. This CDR3 spans 16 amino acids. The CDR3 spells CASRPYIRGLNTEAFF. The CDR3 region has the DNA TGTGCCAGCAGACCTTACATTAGGGGTTTGAACACTGAAGCTTTCTTT.

Comment on this clonotype: Germline and junction disagree at one end, which may indicate a read error. V gene TRBV7-3 combines with J gene TRBJ2-7; TRBD1 aligns across 8 bases. The CDR3 is made up of 13 amino acids. Germline CDR1 reads SGHTA; CDR2 reads FQGTGA. CDR3 sequence (DNA): TGTGCCAGCAACTTAGGGACAGGCTACGAGCAGTACTTC. Amino acids: CASNLGTGYEQYF.

CDR3 nucleotide sequence: TGTGCCAGCAGCATTCGGACAGGGGGATATGGCTACACCTTC. This gives the protein CASSIRTGGYGYTF. This sequence joins TRBV7-2 and TRBJ1-2, with 10 bases matching TRBD1. CDR1 SGHTA and CDR2 FQGNSA come from the germline V gene. The CDR3 sequence is 14 residues long. With 5 bases clipped from V and 5 bases from J, the junction kept 5 bases outside the gene matches.

This clonotype has ten or more counts. The chain recombines TRBV6-5 with TRBJ1-1; D not resolved. The CDR3 runs 13 residues. In germline, CDR1 is MNHEY, CDR2 SVGAGI. The V and J ends lost 6 bases and 1 base respectively, with 9 bases between them. CDR3 in amino acids: CASRATGNTEAFF. CDR3 DNA sequence: TGTGCCAGCAGGGCGACTGGGAACACTGAAGCTTTCTTT.

The chain carries TRBV7-2 and TRBJ1-5; D is ambiguous. Germline values: CDR1 SGHTA, CDR2 FQGNSA. The CDR3 runs 18 residues. The V and J ends lost 1 base and 5 bases respectively, with 21 bases between them. CDR3 residues: CASSLVVGLGRVDQPQHF. CDR3 DNA: TGTGCCAGCAGCTTAGTAGTTGGACTAGGGAGGGTGGATCAGCCCCAGCATTTT.

This clonotype was seen repeatedly, ten times or more. The J gene is TRBJ1-1, the V gene TRBV5-1, with D tentatively TRBD1 (5 bases). The CDR3 length is 14 residues. V lost 0 bases to trimming and J lost 4 bases, with 10 bases between them. Germline V gives CDR1 SGHRS, CDR2 YFSETQ. The CDR3 DNA sequence: TGCGCCAGCAGCTTGGGGGCAGGGAGCACTGAAGCTTTCTTT. As protein: CASSLGAGSTEAFF.

This clonotype was seen only once. The V gene is TRBV2, the J gene TRBJ1-2, with D perhaps TRBD1 (6 bases). There are 14 residues in the CDR3. V was cut by 6 bases and J by 8 bases, with 19 bases left in between. CDR1 SNHLY and CDR2 FYNNEI come from the germline V gene. The CDR3 spells CASRSGARTMGYTF. In nucleotides, the CDR3 is TGTGCCAGCAGATCAGGGGCTAGGACTATGGGCTACACCTTC.

The V gene is TRBV10-3, the J gene TRBJ1-5; TRBD1 might be the D (6 bases). The germline V and J ends were trimmed by 3 bases and 6 bases, with 21 bases remaining between them. This CDR3 has 17 residues. Germline assignment: CDR1 ENHRY and CDR2 SYGVKD. The CDR3 bases are TGTGCCATCAGTGACTCATCCACGGGGGCGATAGGTCAGCCCCAGCATTTT. It translates to CAISDSSTGAIGQPQHF.

This clonotype was picked up many times. This chain uses TRBV7-9 with TRBJ2-7, with D perhaps assigned TRBD1 or TRBD2 (7 bases each). Germline V gene sequence: CDR1 SEHNR, CDR2 FQNEAQ (reference sequence). The CDR3 is 13 amino acids. V lost 3 bases and J 5 bases, leaving 11 bases between the germline ends. The CDR3, as DNA: TGTGCCAGCAGCTTGGGAGGGGGCAACGAGCAGTACTTC. Encoded protein: CASSLGGGNEQYF.

This clonotype showed up many times. The V call is TRBV9, the J call TRBJ1-6; possibly TRBD1 for D (5 bases). The CDR3 totals 14 residues. Germline CDR1 SGDLS, CDR2 YYNGEE. V shed 4 bases and J shed 7 bases, with 12 bases lying between them. The CDR3 region is CASSQDRQNSPLHF. CDR3 coding DNA: TGTGCCAGCAGCCAAGACAGACAAAATTCACCCCTCCACTTT.

This clonotype has a handful of counts. The CDR3 protein is CATSEGGGYEQFF. The CDR3 nucleotides read TGTGCCACCAGTGAGGGGGGAGGGTATGAGCAGTTCTTC. V is TRBV24-1 and J is TRBJ2-1, with TRBD2 matching over 7 bases. This CDR3 is built from 13 residues. The germline CDR1 and CDR2 sequences are KGHDR and SFDVKD. V lost 4 bases to trimming and J lost 8 bases; unmatched junction nucleotides: 4.

The chain combines TRBV5-5 with TRBJ2-5; perhaps TRBD2 as D (6 bases). CDR1 SGHKS and CDR2 YYEKEE come from the germline V gene (reference sequence). There are 15 residues in the CDR3. Trimming pared 0 bases from V and 2 bases from J, leaving 11 bases between. CDR3: CASSLGPSVQETQYF. The CDR3 DNA follows: TGTGCCAGCAGCTTGGGACCTAGCGTTCAAGAGACCCAGTACTTC.

This clonotype has at least ten counts. The chain employs TRBV9 and TRBJ1-4; D call uncertain. This CDR3 region has 13 residues. Trimming left V 4 bases short and J 5 bases short, with 9 bases between. Germline CDR1 and CDR2: SGDLS and YYNGEE. The chain's CDR3 is CASSRGGNEKLFF. CDR3 nucleotide sequence: TGTGCCAGCAGCAGAGGCGGGAATGAAAAACTGTTTTTT.

The rearrangement links TRBV4-2 to TRBJ2-7, with 7 positions matching TRBD1. Germline CDR1 is LGHNA and CDR2 is YNFKEQ. The J segment lost 4 bases and the V segment lost 0 bases, leaving 6 bases of the junction unmatched. The CDR3 has 15 amino acids. The CDR3 protein is CASSQEMGTAYEQYF. The CDR3 nucleotides are TGTGCCAGCAGCCAAGAGATGGGGACAGCTTACGAGCAGTACTTC.

This clonotype was counted many times. The V and J genes are TRBV2 and TRBJ1-4; D is uncertain. This CDR3 region has 14 residues. The V gene lost 5 bases and the J gene lost 0 bases, with 7 bases spanning the gap. The V gene's germline CDR1 is SNHLY and CDR2 FYNNEI. As DNA, the CDR3 is TGTGCCAGCAGTACGGCAGCAACTAATGAAAAACTGTTTTTT. Its protein product is CASSTAATNEKLFF.

This clonotype was seen a few times. The rearrangement uses TRBV4-3 and TRBJ2-5; the D gene could be TRBD1 or TRBD2 (6 bases each). CDR1 is LGHNA and CDR2 is YSLEER in the germline V gene. V was trimmed by 0 bases and J by 5 bases, leaving 13 bases between them. This CDR3 contains 15 residues. The DNA of the CDR3 is TGCGCCAGCAGCCAAGACGGGGGCTTTGGGGAGACCCAGTACTTC. This translates into CASSQDGGFGETQYF.

The rearrangement links TRBV20-1 to TRBJ1-5, with TRBD1 identical over 7 bases. Germline V CDR1 and CDR2: DFQATT, SNEGSKA (reference sequence). Trimming at V came to 5 bases and at J to 5 bases, leaving 6 bases not matched to a gene. This CDR3 is built from 13 residues. This CDR3 reads CSAPGTDYQPQHF. In DNA, the CDR3 is TGCAGTGCTCCCGGGACAGATTATCAGCCCCAGCATTTT.

Turning to this clonotype: At one of its ends the junction is not consistent with the germline gene, which may arise from a read error. The J gene is TRBJ2-7, the V gene TRBV5-1, with D tentatively TRBD2 (5 bases). This CDR3 has 15 amino acids. Germline CDR1 and CDR2: SGHRS and YFSETQ. The CDR3 DNA sequence: TGCGCCAGCAGCTTGGCCAGCGGTTTTACCTACGAGCAGTATTTC. Its protein is CASSLASGFTYEQYF.

This clonotype was observed many times. The genes are TRBV2 and TRBJ2-5; D is possibly TRBD1 (5 bases). Trimming stripped 4 bases from V and 5 bases from J, with 17 bases between. Germline loops: CDR1 SNHLY, CDR2 FYNNEI. CDR3 length: 15 residues. The CDR3 loop is CASSARNPKGETQYF. CDR3 sequence (DNA): TGTGCCAGCAGTGCCCGGAATCCGAAGGGGGAGACCCAGTACTTC.

Only a few counts were recorded for this clonotype. The rearrangement links TRBV12-3 or TRBV12-4 to TRBJ1-2; tentatively, D is TRBD1 (6 bases). V was cut by 6 bases and J by 4 bases, with 15 bases left in between. The CDR3 is 14 amino acids. Written as DNA, the CDR3 is TGTGCCAGCAGCCGAGGGACAAGCGGCTATGGCTACACCTTC. Amino acid sequence: CASSRGTSGYGYTF.

As for this clonotype: Since no conserved phenylalanine or tryptophan closes the CDR3, a read error is the likely cause. This rearrangement joins TRBV20-1 to TRBJ1-6, with 7 bases fitting TRBD1. The germline V gene encodes CDR1 DFQATT and CDR2 SNEGSKA (reference sequence). Trimming removed 6 bases from V and 7 bases from J; junction bases left unmatched: 6. The CDR3 covers 13 residues. DNA of the CDR3: TGCAGTGCGTCGGGACAGTCAAATTCACCCCTCCACCTT. Translation gives CSASGQSNSPLHL.

This clonotype was recorded many times. The chain has TRBV29-1 and TRBJ1-2; no clear D. V shed 4 bases and J shed 4 bases, with 10 bases lying between them. The CDR3 runs 12 residues. Germline values: CDR1 SQVTM, CDR2 ANQGSEA. The CDR3 protein is CSVGAEGYGYTF. For the CDR3, the DNA is TGCAGCGTTGGTGCAGAGGGCTATGGCTACACCTTC.